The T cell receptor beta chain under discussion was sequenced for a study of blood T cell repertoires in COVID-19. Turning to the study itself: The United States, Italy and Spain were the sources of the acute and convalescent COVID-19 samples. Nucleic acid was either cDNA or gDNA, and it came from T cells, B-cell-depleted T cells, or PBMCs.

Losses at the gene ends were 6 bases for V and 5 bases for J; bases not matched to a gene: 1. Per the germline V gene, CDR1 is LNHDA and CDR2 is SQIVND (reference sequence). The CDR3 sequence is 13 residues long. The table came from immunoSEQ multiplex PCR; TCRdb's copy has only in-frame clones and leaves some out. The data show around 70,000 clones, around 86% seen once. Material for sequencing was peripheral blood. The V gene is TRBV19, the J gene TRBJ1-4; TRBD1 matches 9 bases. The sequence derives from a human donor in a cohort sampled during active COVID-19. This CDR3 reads CASRDRGNEKLFF. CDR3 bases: TGTGCCAGTAGAGACAGGGGGAATGAAAAACTGTTTTTT.